These 7 T cell receptor beta chains were all obtained from the same sample, sequenced in a study of cytomegalovirus exposure and HLA in healthy donors (dated by TCRdb to about 2017). The library was made by the immunoSEQ multiplex PCR assay. For the multiplex PCR, a mixture combining 60 forward primers for TCR Vbeta segments and 13 reverse primers for TCR Jbeta segments was used. TCRdb holds this immuneACCESS table with in-frame rearrangements only. Some clones are missing; in checked studies, unresolved V genes explain under half, and the rest has no known cause. This specimen's table enumerates 65,000 to 95,000 clones. Around 7.5% of the sample lies in the top ten. Specimen: PBMCs. All receptors derive from a female donor in good health and CMV-seropositive.

The gene calls are TRBV28 and TRBJ2-2, with D perhaps TRBD1 (5 bases). V was shortened by 6 bases and J by 3 bases, with 11 bases between the two germline ends. The germline V gene encodes CDR1 MDHEN and CDR2 SYDVKM. This CDR3 spans 14 amino acids. CDR3 residues: CASSFQGYTGELFF. CDR3 DNA: TGTGCCAGCAGCTTCCAGGGTTACACCGGGGAGCTGTTTTTT.

The chain links TRBV5-1 to TRBJ2-7; TRBD2 matches at 12 bases. V trimming: 1 base; J trimming: 2 bases; junction bases outside the gene matches: 10. The CDR3 is made up of 18 amino acids. Germline V gene sequence: CDR1 SGHRS, CDR2 YFSETQ. The CDR3 here is CASSLWETSGGTPYEQYF. CDR3 DNA sequence: TGCGCCAGCAGCTTGTGGGAGACTAGCGGGGGTACACCCTACGAGCAGTACTTC. Looking up the rest from reference TRBV5-1 and TRBJ2-7 gives the full variable domain: KAGVTQTPRYLIKTRGQQVTLSCSPISGHRSVSWYQQTPGQGLQFLFEYFSETQRNKGNFPGRFSGRQFSNSRSEMNVSTLELGDSALYLCASSLWETSGGTPYEQYFGPGTRLTVT.

The J gene is TRBJ2-3, the V gene TRBV5-1, with D maybe TRBD2 (6 bases). Trimming stripped 0 bases from V and 0 bases from J, with 11 bases between. Germline V gene data show CDR1 as SGHRS and CDR2 as YFSETQ. This CDR3 is 16 amino acids long. CDR3 amino acids: CASSLGLDGSTDTQYF. The CDR3 nucleotides read TGCGCCAGCAGCTTGGGACTAGACGGGAGCACAGATACGCAGTATTTT.

This sequence joins TRBV27 and TRBJ2-5; 8 nucleotides align to TRBD2. The CDR3 runs 17 residues. J lost 2 bases, V lost 2 bases, and 10 bases had no gene match. Germline CDR1 and CDR2: MNHEY and SMNVEV (reference sequence). CDR3 bases: TGTGCCAGCAGTTTAGGGGGGGGTAGCGGGGAACAAGAGACCCAGTACTTC. It encodes CASSLGGGSGEQETQYF.

The rearrangement uses TRBV7-2 and TRBJ1-2, with D perhaps matching TRBD1 (5 bases). The germline V gene has CDR1 SGHTA and CDR2 FQGNSA. V was shortened by 3 bases and J by 6 bases, with 20 bases between the two germline ends. The CDR3 runs 16 residues. The CDR3, as DNA: TGTGCCAGCAGCTTGGCGACCGGGACCGGGACTAATGGCTACACCTTC. Its translation: CASSLATGTGTNGYTF. Full variable domain (rest looked up from reference TRBV7-2 and TRBJ1-2): GAGVSQSPSNKVTEKGKDVELRCDPISGHTALYWYRQSLGQGLEFLIYFQGNSAPDKSGLPSDRFSAERTGGSVSTLTIQRTQQEDSAVYLCASSLATGTGTNGYTFGSGTRLTVV.

The chain couples TRBV5-5 to TRBJ1-1, with 10 positions matching TRBD1. CDR1 SGHKS and CDR2 YYEKEE come from the germline V gene (reference sequence). The trim removed 3 bases at V and 1 base at J, leaving 3 bases unmatched. The CDR3 extends over 15 amino acids. For the CDR3, the DNA is TGTGCCAGCAGCTGGAGGGACAGGGGGAACACTGAAGCTTTCTTT. As protein: CASSWRDRGNTEAFF.

The chain joins TRBV6-5 to TRBJ2-6; 7 nucleotides match TRBD1. Germline CDR1 and CDR2: MNHEY and SVGAGI. The CDR3 is made up of 15 amino acids. Trimming took 5 bases from V and 0 from J; bases not matched to a gene: 1. The CDR3 coding sequence is TGTGCCAGCAGTCGGGACAGCTCTGGGGCCAACGTCCTGACTTTC. It encodes CASSRDSSGANVLTF.